This T cell receptor beta chain was obtained from a study of blood T cell repertoires in COVID-19. Sequencing used immunoSEQ multiplex PCR; TCRdb keeps in-frame clones, though not all of them. The sample consists of 200,000 to 300,000 clones, more than 70% of them appearing once. Participants reported their clinical history, and cohort assignment relied on those reports. Germline assignment: CDR1 MNHEY and CDR2 SVGAGI. The CDR3 runs to 11 residues. V was cut by 5 bases and J by 1 base, with 3 bases left in between. The clonotype originates from a woman between 35 and 50 years old with acute COVID-19. Material for sequencing was PBMCs or T cells enriched from blood (not recorded which). This sequence joins TRBV6-5 and TRBJ2-7; no clear D gene. CDR3 sequence reads: CASSQSYEQYF. In nucleotides, the CDR3 is TGTGCCAGCAGTCAGTCCTACGAGCAGTACTTC.